This entry concerns a single T cell receptor (beta chain). It may be a read error: a sequence one base away is much more abundant. This sample is part of a study of regulatory T cells in long-lasting Graves disease. Study information: Graves' patients who were just diagnosed had used antithyroid drugs for under 3 months.

This sample's time point: newly diagnosed GD, antithyroid drugs for less than 3 months. PBMC RNA was the source of the TCR library. CDR1 is MDHEN, CDR2 SYDVKM, per germline. The CDR3 is 13 residues long. HTBI primers from iRepertoire and Arm-PCR of CDR3 regions yielded the TCR beta libraries. Via MiXCR, TCRdb re-called the multiplex PCR reads, giving one row per CDR3 protein. The sample holds approximately 390,000 distinct CDR3 sequences, 16% seen once. This sample also belongs to another study, concerning T cells in Graves' hyperthyroidism and ophthalmopathy. That work contributes: Model predictions of ophthalmopathy came a median around 6.5 months before onset.

The TCR comes from a woman aged 18 to 35 with Graves disease. The chain joins TRBV28 to TRBJ1-1, with 10 bases lining up with TRBD1. The sequencing used peripheral blood mononuclear cells (PBMCs), collected at new diagnosis, from a patient treated with antithyroid drugs. DNA of the CDR3: TGTGCCGGCAGGAAGACAGGGGGCTCCGAAGCTTTCTTT. The encoded protein is CAGRKTGGSEAFF.